The next 22 T cell receptor beta chains were all read from a single sample in a study of blood T cell repertoires in COVID-19. Sequenced by immunoSEQ multiplex PCR; TCRdb stores in-frame clones only, minus some. Of a few hundred thousand clones in the sample, roughly 86% were seen once. The sample comprised peripheral blood. The receptor source for this set is a man at least 80 years old with acute or convalescent COVID-19.

The chain links TRBV6-2 or TRBV6-3 to TRBJ2-1; D may be TRBD1 (5 bases). The CDR3 covers 12 residues. V was cut by 5 bases and J by 9 bases, with 11 bases left in between. Germline CDR1 and CDR2: MNHEY and SVGEGT. The CDR3 sequence: CASSPSRGEQFF. The CDR3 DNA is TGTGCCAGCAGTCCATCTAGGGGTGAGCAGTTCTTC.

The J gene is TRBJ2-1, the V gene TRBV2, with D unclear. The CDR3 is made up of 10 amino acids. Between the trimmed V and J ends, which lost 3 bases and 8 bases, there was a span of 2 bases. Germline V gene lookup returns CDR1 SNHLY and CDR2 FYNNEI. CDR3 sequence (DNA): TGTGCCAGCAGTGACTATGAGCAGTTCTTC. Translated, it gives CASSDYEQFF.

This chain uses TRBV28 with TRBJ2-4; 8 positions agree with TRBD2. J gave up 0 bases and V 2 bases, and 3 bases lay outside the gene matches. The germline CDR1 and CDR2 sequences are MDHEN and SYDVKM. The CDR3 sequence is 16 residues long. The CDR3 spells CASSLPGGPAKNIQYF. The CDR3 DNA is TGTGCCAGCAGTTTACCGGGAGGGCCAGCCAAAAACATTCAGTACTTC.

This clone was counted between two and nine times. This chain uses TRBV12-2 with TRBJ2-1; no check of the table's D call, TRBD2, against the DNA was made. TRBV12-2 is listed as a pseudogene. CDR3 length: 17 residues. CDR3 nucleotides: TGTGCAAGTCGCTTGCGTCTAGCGGAAAGCTCCTACAATGAGCAGTTCTTC. It codes for CASRLRLAESSYNEQFF.

CDR3 DNA sequence: TGTGCCACCAGCAGAGTTCGACAGGAAAACACTGAAGCTTTCTTT. It encodes CATSRVRQENTEAFF. This chain links TRBV15 with TRBJ1-1, with D maybe TRBD1 (6 bases). The CDR3 is 15 amino acids. Germline lookup yields CDR1 LNHNV and CDR2 YYDKDF (reference sequence). Trimming stripped 1 base from V and 2 bases from J, with 11 bases between.

The chain has TRBV2 and TRBJ1-1, with TRBD1 matching over 9 bases. CDR3 length: 14 residues. Trimming cost V 6 bases and J 6 bases; bases outside gene matches: 8. Looked up from germline, CDR1 is SNHLY and CDR2 is FYNNEI. The CDR3: CASSPGQGRPEAFF. The CDR3 bases are TGTGCCAGCAGCCCGGGACAGGGACGCCCTGAAGCTTTCTTT.

The rearrangement links TRBV28 to TRBJ2-1; D unresolved. From germline, CDR1 is MDHEN and CDR2 SYDVKM. This CDR3 is 11 amino acids long. Trimming took off 6 bases at V and 7 bases at J, with 7 bases between the two ends. The CDR3 DNA reads TGTGCCAGCAGAGACTTGAATGAGCAGTTCTTC. It specifies CASRDLNEQFF.

The chain carries TRBV28 and TRBJ1-2; D perhaps matches TRBD1 (6 bases). Per the germline V gene, CDR1 is MDHEN and CDR2 is SYDVKM. V was pared by 3 bases and J by 1 base, with 12 bases between. CDR3 length equals 15 residues. This CDR3 is CASSFRTVINYGYTF. DNA for the CDR3: TGTGCCAGCAGTTTCAGGACAGTAATTAACTATGGCTACACCTTC.

The gene calls are TRBV3-1 (or the pseudogene TRBV3-2) and TRBJ2-7; D not resolved. Germline V gene sequence: CDR1 LGHDT, CDR2 YNNKEL (reference sequence). V shed 2 bases and J shed 6 bases, with 5 bases lying between them. CDR3 length: 11 amino acids. The CDR3 nucleotides are TGTGCCAGCAGCCAACTAGGCGAGCAGTACTTC. Residues: CASSQLGEQYF.

The rearrangement uses TRBV5-1 and TRBJ2-2, with D perhaps TRBD2 (5 bases). Trimming took off 5 bases at V and 5 bases at J, with 13 bases between the two ends. This CDR3 is 14 amino acids long. The V gene's germline CDR1 is SGHRS and CDR2 YFSETQ. CDR3 nucleotides: TGCGCCAGCAGACCTGGGAGTGGGACCGGGGAGCTGTTTTTT. Translation gives CASRPGSGTGELFF.

The V call is TRBV5-1, the J call TRBJ2-2; D is perhaps TRBD2 (6 bases). This CDR3 has 15 residues. Per germline, CDR1 SGHRS and CDR2 YFSETQ. With 3 bases removed from V and 6 bases from J, the gap between germline ends came to 15 bases. CDR3 coding DNA: TGCGCCAGCAGCTATAGCGGAGATGGCGCCGGGGAGCTGTTTTTT. This gives the protein CASSYSGDGAGELFF. The variable domain in full, completed from reference TRBV5-1 and TRBJ2-2, reads KAGVTQTPRYLIKTRGQQVTLSCSPISGHRSVSWYQQTPGQGLQFLFEYFSETQRNKGNFPGRFSGRQFSNSRSEMNVSTLELGDSALYLCASSYSGDGAGELFFGEGSRLTVL.

The rearrangement uses TRBV14 and TRBJ2-3, with a possible D match to TRBD2 (5 bases). The CDR3 length is 13 residues. V lost 4 bases to trimming and J lost 4 bases, with 9 bases between them. Germline CDR1 reads SGHDN; CDR2 reads FVKESK. The chain's CDR3 is CASSPYSADTQYF. As DNA, the CDR3 is TGTGCCAGCAGCCCCTATAGCGCAGATACGCAGTATTTT.

V usage is TRBV6-5 and J usage is TRBJ1-1, with 12 positions matching TRBD1. Unmatched junction bases numbered 6, after V lost 5 bases and J lost 5 bases. The CDR3 totals 15 residues. Germline CDR1 reads MNHEY; CDR2 reads SVGAGI. The CDR3 DNA sequence: TGTGCCAGCAGTCGGGACAGGGGGCGATGGACTGAAGCTTTCTTT. Its protein is CASSRDRGRWTEAFF.

V usage is TRBV28 and J usage is TRBJ1-2; D is unresolved. This CDR3 region has 13 residues. Germline loops: CDR1 MDHEN, CDR2 SYDVKM. V shed 3 bases and J shed 4 bases, with 9 bases lying between them. CDR3: CASSFRRVYGYTF. In DNA, the CDR3 is TGTGCCAGCAGTTTTCGGAGGGTCTATGGCTACACCTTC.

The V gene is TRBV28, the J gene TRBJ1-1; 8 bases map to TRBD1. Per the germline V gene, CDR1 is MDHEN and CDR2 is SYDVKM. CDR3 length: 15 amino acids. After removal of 3 bases from V and 2 bases from J, the junction contained 5 bases not matched to a gene. The CDR3 protein is CASSFWGQVNTEAFF. The CDR3, as DNA: TGTGCCAGCAGTTTCTGGGGACAGGTAAACACTGAAGCTTTCTTT.

This clone was seen more than once but under ten times. The V gene is TRBV12-3 or TRBV12-4, the J gene TRBJ1-2; D call uncertain. V lost 3 bases and J lost 3, with 5 bases in between. This CDR3 region has 12 residues. As DNA, the CDR3 is TGTGCCAGCAGTTTGCGGGACTATGGCTACACCTTC. Its translation: CASSLRDYGYTF.

The chain recombines TRBV28 with TRBJ1-6; a weak D match, TRBD1 (6 bases). Trimming took off 8 bases at V and 6 bases at J, with 11 bases between the two ends. Germline CDR1 MDHEN, CDR2 SYDVKM. The CDR3 spans 13 residues. DNA of the CDR3: TGTGCCAGCTACGACAGGATTAATTCACCCCTCCACTTT. As protein: CASYDRINSPLHF.

About this clone: Other DNA sequences in the sample encode the same CDR3. The rearrangement links TRBV7-9 to TRBJ1-1, with D maybe TRBD1 (5 bases). Germline CDR1 and CDR2: SEHNR and FQNEAQ (reference sequence). The V gene lost 0 bases and the J gene lost 4 bases, with 12 bases spanning the gap. The CDR3 is made up of 15 amino acids. The DNA of the CDR3 is TGTGCCAGCAGCTTAGCAGGGGCTGGCGGCACTGAAGCTTTCTTT. Its translation is CASSLAGAGGTEAFF. Full variable domain (remainder filled in from reference TRBV7-9 and TRBJ1-1): DTGVSQNPRHKITKRGQNVTFRCDPISEHNRLYWYRQTLGQGPEFLTYFQNEAQLEKSRLLSDRFSAERPKGSFSTLEIQRTEQGDSAMYLCASSLAGAGGTEAFFGQGTRLTVV.

This clone showed up just once. The chain carries TRBV5-1 and TRBJ1-1, with D tentatively TRBD1 (5 bases). The CDR3 runs 14 residues. The V gene's germline CDR1 is SGHRS and CDR2 YFSETQ. Trimming stripped 4 bases from V and 2 bases from J, with 12 bases between. CDR3 loop: CASSPYGGNTEAFF. Written as DNA, the CDR3 is TGCGCCAGCAGCCCTTACGGGGGTAACACTGAAGCTTTCTTT.

The genes are TRBV10-3 and TRBJ2-3; 10 nucleotides match TRBD2. Trimming at V came to 10 bases and at J to 5 bases, leaving 6 bases not matched to a gene. The germline gives CDR1 ENHRY, CDR2 SYGVKD. The CDR3 is 13 amino acids. This CDR3 reads CASLAGVGDTQYF. For the CDR3, the DNA is TGTGCCAGCCTAGCGGGAGTAGGAGATACGCAGTATTTT.

The chain uses TRBV5-1 and TRBJ1-2; no reliable D call. Trimming took 3 bases from V and 8 from J, leaving 20 bases between them. The germline gives CDR1 SGHRS, CDR2 YFSETQ. CDR3 length equals 15 residues. CDR3: CASSSPGSSAGGYTF. CDR3 sequence (DNA): TGCGCCAGCAGCTCACCGGGATCCAGCGCGGGCGGCTACACCTTC.

The chain employs TRBV28 and TRBJ1-6; no firm D call. The CDR3 has 14 amino acids. Deletions cut 6 bases from V and 6 bases from J, with 12 bases between. Germline assignment: CDR1 MDHEN and CDR2 SYDVKM. The CDR3 reads CASRSGSGNSPLHF. The CDR3 nucleotides read TGTGCCAGCAGATCTGGGAGTGGTAATTCACCCCTCCACTTT.